The clone carrying this TCR beta chain showed up just a few times. Its specificity is not known. This sample was taken from a study of response to subunit inactivated influenza vaccine. Each CDR3 protein is one row after TCRdb ran MiXCR on the RT-PCR reads. This sample has 650,000 to 800,000 distinct CDR3 sequences, with approximately 15% found just once. The CDR3 is 14 amino acids. The trim removed 6 bases at V and 6 bases at J, leaving 7 bases unmatched. Points from the study as a whole: The authors put forward the suggestion that each seasonal influenza vaccination may bring in only a limited number of new T cells.

The chain combines TRBV12-3 or TRBV12-4 with TRBJ2-5, with 10 bases aligning to TRBD1. The sequences come from PBMCs from blood, collected roughly 15 days before vaccination. The receptor comes from a man aged 50-59 years who received an inactivated influenza vaccine. The DNA of the CDR3 is TGTGCCAGCAGCCACCGGGACAGGGGACAGACCCAGTACTTC. Amino acids: CASSHRDRGQTQYF.